Sequencing of this T cell receptor beta chain was carried out in a study of blood T cells in healthy people across ages. Germline V lookup: CDR1 SGHDN, CDR2 FVKESK. This CDR3 is built from 13 residues. With a J-beta primer mix and a sample-barcoded 5' primer, a second PCR ran about 6 to 11 cycles. TCRdb analysed the 5' RACE reads with MiXCR anew, one entry per CDR3 protein. The sample records roughly 680,000 distinct CDR3 sequences, approximately 52% being singletons. Source material: blood. The sequence was obtained from an elderly woman in good health. The rearrangement joins TRBV14 to TRBJ2-5; D is uncertain. The J call may be mistaken, given a closer DNA end match to TRBJ2-7. CDR3 sequence reads: CASSHGSFYEQYF. Written as DNA, the CDR3 is TGTGCCAGCAGCCATGGGTCCTTCTACGAGCAGTACTTC.